This TCR beta chain was sequenced during a study of regulatory T cells in long-lasting Graves disease. Study-level information: Over-5-year antithyroid drug use with positive TSH receptor antibodies defined persistent Graves' disease in the study.

From germline, CDR1 is SGHNT and CDR2 YYREEE (reference sequence). The CDR3 is 16 residues long. The V end lost 2 bases, the J end lost 0 bases, and 11 bases lay between the germline ends. Construction of the TCR beta libraries employed iRepertoire HTBI primers in conjunction with Arm-PCR of CDR3 regions. TCRdb analysed the multiplex PCR reads with MiXCR anew, one entry per CDR3 protein. The table records 400,000 to 600,000 distinct CDR3 sequences, around a fifth of them present only once. Stated time point: persistent/refractory GD, antithyroid drugs over 5 years with positive TRAb. There was RNA extracted from PBMCs, and the TCR library was made from it. There are many counts of this clonotype.

This chain links TRBV5-4 with TRBJ2-2; D uncertain. Specimen: peripheral blood mononuclear cells (PBMCs), collected when the disease was refractory, from a patient treated with antithyroid drugs. The TCR sequence derives from a female donor with Graves disease. CDR3 amino acids: CASSFLAEPNTGELFF. CDR3 DNA: TGTGCCAGCAGCTTTTTGGCGGAACCGAACACCGGGGAGCTGTTTTTT.